These 7 T cell receptor beta chains share one sample of origin, sequenced in a study of blood T cell repertoires in COVID-19. Profiling relied on immunoSEQ multiplex PCR, and the TCRdb table lists in-frame clones only, not all of them. Among approximately 340,000 clones listed, around 83% were seen once. What was sequenced was peripheral blood. The receptors originated from a man under 40 with active or convalescent COVID-19.

The chain joins TRBV4-2 to TRBJ2-6; 8 nucleotides match TRBD1. The V and J ends lost 3 bases and 0 bases, in that order; junction bases with no gene match: 4. This CDR3 spans 17 amino acids. Germline V CDR1 and CDR2: LGHNA, YNFKEQ. CDR3 coding DNA: TGTGCCAGCAGCCAGACAGGGGCCTACTCTGGGGCCAACGTCCTGACTTTC. It translates to CASSQTGAYSGANVLTF.

Only a few counts were recorded for this clone. The rearrangement joins TRBV12-3 or TRBV12-4 to TRBJ2-7; D not resolved. The CDR3 sequence is 11 residues long. Trimming removed 4 bases at V and 9 bases at J, with 10 bases between. The CDR3 DNA reads TGTGCCAGCAGTTACCCCCCCGGGCAGTACTTC. This translates into CASSYPPGQYF.

On this clone itself: A much larger clonotype is one base distant, so this may be a read error. The chain uses TRBV5-4 and TRBJ1-6; 7 nucleotides match TRBD1. The CDR3 has 15 residues. The V and J ends lost 3 bases and 4 bases, in that order; junction bases with no gene match: 4. Germline-derived CDR1 and CDR2 are SGHNT and YYREEE (reference sequence). DNA of the CDR3: TGTGCCAGCAGCTCCGAGACAGGGTATAATTCACCCCTCCACTTT. Protein product: CASSSETGYNSPLHF.

The chain is built from TRBV28 and TRBJ2-7, with TRBD1 identical over 11 bases. The length of the CDR3 is 18 residues. CDR1 and CDR2 (germline): MDHEN, SYDVKM. V shed 5 bases and J 2 bases; nucleotides not matched to a gene: 14. The CDR3 spells CASSPGQGALPHPYEQYF. CDR3 sequence (DNA): TGTGCCAGCAGTCCCGGACAGGGGGCGCTTCCGCACCCCTACGAGCAGTACTTC.

V usage is TRBV2 and J usage is TRBJ1-5; no reliable D call. V was cut by 5 bases and J by 3 bases, with 11 bases left in between. Germline values: CDR1 SNHLY, CDR2 FYNNEI. The CDR3 has 14 amino acids. Here the CDR3 DNA reads TGTGCCAGCAGTCCGGACGGGAACAATCAGCCCCAGCATTTT. Protein product: CASSPDGNNQPQHF. The full variable domain, its missing parts supplied by reference TRBV2 and TRBJ1-5, is EPEVTQTPSHQVTQMGQEVILRCVPISNHLYFYWYRQILGQKVEFLVSFYNNEISEKSEIFDDQFSVERPDGSNFTLKIRSTKLEDSAMYFCASSPDGNNQPQHFGDGTRLSIL.

The J gene is TRBJ1-4, the V gene TRBV20-1; D not resolved. With 3 bases removed from V and 0 bases from J, the gap between germline ends came to 8 bases. Germline CDR1 is DFQATT and CDR2 is SNEGSKA (reference sequence). There are 14 residues in the CDR3. The CDR3 reads CSASWGATNEKLFF. The CDR3 DNA sequence: TGCAGTGCTAGTTGGGGAGCAACTAATGAAAAACTGTTTTTT.

Remarks on this clone: At one end, the junction sequence differs from germline, possibly due to a read error. The rearrangement links TRBV18 to TRBJ1-2, with 7 positions matching TRBD1. Germline V gene data show CDR1 as KGHSH and CDR2 as LQKENI. This CDR3 has 14 amino acids. CDR3 nucleotide sequence: TGTGCTAGCTCACGGATAGGACAGGACGATGGCTACACCTTC. Translating it yields CASSRIGQDDGYTF.